This T cell receptor beta chain is from a study of blood T cell repertoires in COVID-19. Overall study: Before being deemed recovered, Cohort 3 donors had two negative PCRs, clearance, or symptom resolution.

Here immunoSEQ multiplex PCR was the method, and the copy in TCRdb shows in-frame clones only, minus some. The table has a few hundred thousand clones, approximately 87% seen once; the top ten hold approximately 1.8%. The CDR3 sequence is 14 residues long. Trimming stripped 11 bases from V and 4 bases from J, with 17 bases between. Germline CDR1 and CDR2: ENHRY and SYGVKD. The chain has TRBV10-3 and TRBJ2-2, with D possibly matching TRBD2 (6 bases). This receptor was obtained from a middle-aged man in a cohort exposed to, infected with or recovered from COVID-19 (not recorded which). The source material was PBMCs or T cells enriched from blood (not recorded which). CDR3: CAVTREIGTGELFF. The CDR3 DNA is TGTGCCGTAACCCGGGAGATCGGCACCGGGGAGCTGTTTTTT.